One and the same sample provided the 14 T cell receptor beta chains below, sequenced in a study of beta chain features in type 1 diabetes (dated by TCRdb to between 2018 and 2020). No antigens are known for them. Libraries came from the immunoSEQ multiplex PCR assay. All of the isolated RNA was reverse transcribed with the High Capacity cDNA Reverse Transcription Kit, so expressed TCRB transcripts were sequenced. TCRdb re-hosts the immuneACCESS table, in-frame sequences only. Its copies lack some clones; in the studies checked, an unresolved V gene accounts for under half of them, and the cause for the rest is not known. This sample comprises a few hundred thousand clones, 16% of them detected only once. The biggest ten clones account for 0.065% to 0.095% of the sample. What the authors observed across the whole study: In all four CD4+ subsets, TCRB CDR3 length was moderately but significantly shorter in type 1 diabetes patients.

Sequencing used naive CD4+ T cells from blood. Sample cell subset or site, as interpreted from the label and publication: true naive CD4+ T cells. Receptor source: a man younger than 45 with type 1 diabetes.

This clone has only a few counts. The junction differs from germline at one of its ends, possibly a read error. The rearrangement links TRBV4-3 to TRBJ1-2, with D perhaps TRBD1 (5 bases). CDR1 is LGHNA and CDR2 is YSLEER in the germline V gene. The CDR3 totals 15 residues. Here the CDR3 reads CASSKETAANYGYTF. The CDR3 bases are TGCGCCAGCAGCAAAGAGACAGCAGCTAACTATGGCTACACCTTC.

This rearrangement joins TRBV18 to TRBJ2-1, with D possibly called TRBD1 or TRBD2 (5 bases each). Germline V CDR1 and CDR2: KGHSH, LQKENI. V lost 2 bases, J lost 3 bases, and 11 bases lay in between. This CDR3 has 15 residues. In DNA, the CDR3 is TGTGCCAGCTCACCAAACCCAGGGAGCTACAATGAGCAGTTCTTC. Translation gives CASSPNPGSYNEQFF.

The V call is TRBV28, the J call TRBJ2-7; tentative D call: TRBD1 (6 bases). V was clipped by 7 bases and J by 0 bases, with 16 bases between them. Germline values: CDR1 MDHEN, CDR2 SYDVKM. The CDR3 totals 15 residues. CDR3 sequence reads: CASTQRGTPSYEQYF. In DNA, the CDR3 is TGTGCCAGCACCCAGAGGGGGACGCCCTCCTACGAGCAGTACTTC.

This clone was recorded a few times. The genes are TRBV9 and TRBJ2-7; a possible D gene is TRBD1 (5 bases). Germline V gene lookup returns CDR1 SGDLS and CDR2 YYNGEE. V was clipped by 0 bases and J by 6 bases, with 13 bases between them. This CDR3 has 14 amino acids. The CDR3 is CASSVEGHLGEQYF. The CDR3 nucleotides read TGTGCCAGCAGCGTAGAAGGACATCTCGGCGAGCAGTACTTC.

This clone came up a few times. V usage is TRBV4-2 and J usage is TRBJ2-1; 10 nucleotides agree with TRBD2. This CDR3 region has 16 residues. Germline CDR1 LGHNA, CDR2 YNFKEQ. Trimming removed 0 bases from V and 3 bases from J; junction bases left unmatched: 2. The CDR3 is CASSQDLAGGYNEQFF. CDR3 nucleotide sequence: TGTGCCAGCAGCCAAGATTTAGCGGGAGGCTACAATGAGCAGTTCTTC.

The chain links TRBV5-1 to TRBJ2-3; perhaps TRBD2 as D (6 bases). Per germline, CDR1 SGHRS and CDR2 YFSETQ. V gave up 7 bases and J gave up 2 bases, with 17 bases separating them. The CDR3 contains 15 residues. This CDR3 reads CASRRGAGHTDTQYF. The CDR3 DNA is TGCGCCAGCCGCCGTGGAGCGGGCCACACAGATACGCAGTATTTT.

This clone was found a few times. The chain carries TRBV16 and TRBJ1-4; D is uncertain. This CDR3 region has 14 residues. Looked up from germline, CDR1 is KGHSY and CDR2 is FQNENV. V lost 1 base, J lost 4 bases, and 7 bases lay in between. The CDR3 DNA sequence: TGTGCCAGCAGCCAATGGGATAATAATGAAAAACTGTTTTTT. The encoded protein is CASSQWDNNEKLFF.

This clone was picked up a small number of times. The V gene is TRBV7-2, the J gene TRBJ2-3, with 7 bases lining up with TRBD1. The germline CDR1 and CDR2 sequences are SGHTA and FQGNSA. There are 15 residues in the CDR3. Trimming took 5 bases from V and 0 from J; bases not matched to a gene: 5. The DNA of the CDR3 is TGTGCCAGCAGCGTAGGACAGGCCAGCACAGATACGCAGTATTTT. This gives the protein CASSVGQASTDTQYF.

The V call is TRBV7-9, the J call TRBJ2-7; D gene unclear. Trimming stripped 4 bases from V and 3 bases from J, with 7 bases between. The germline gives CDR1 SEHNR, CDR2 FQNEAQ (reference sequence). The CDR3 runs to 12 residues. In DNA, the CDR3 is TGTGCCAGCAGCTGGACGGGCTACGAGCAGTACTTC. It yields the protein CASSWTGYEQYF. The entire variable domain, with the rest obtained from reference TRBV7-9 and TRBJ2-7, is as follows: DTGVSQNPRHKITKRGQNVTFRCDPISEHNRLYWYRQTLGQGPEFLTYFQNEAQLEKSRLLSDRFSAERPKGSFSTLEIQRTEQGDSAMYLCASSWTGYEQYFGPGTRLTVT.

J is TRBJ2-7 and V is TRBV27; D gene uncertain. CDR1 is MNHEY, CDR2 SMNVEV, per germline (reference sequence). Trimming shortened V by 1 base and J by 2 bases, and 9 bases separated the two germline ends. The CDR3 has 14 residues. The CDR3 nucleotides are TGTGCCAGCAGTTTATATGGCAAAGCCTACGAGCAGTACTTC. It encodes CASSLYGKAYEQYF.

J is TRBJ2-1 and V is TRBV19; 11 bases match TRBD2. Germline CDR1 LNHDA, CDR2 SQIVND (reference sequence). J lost 5 bases, V lost 7 bases, and 13 bases had no gene match. The CDR3 has 17 residues. CDR3 region: CASTIWTGTSGHNEQFF. In DNA, the CDR3 is TGTGCCAGTACCATTTGGACCGGGACTAGCGGACACAATGAGCAGTTCTTC.

This clone was counted only a few times. The V call is TRBV7-9, the J call TRBJ2-7, with D possibly matching TRBD1 (5 bases). V was cut by 3 bases and J by 6 bases, with 9 bases left in between. The CDR3 is 12 amino acids. Germline V gene data show CDR1 as SEHNR and CDR2 as FQNEAQ (reference sequence). CDR3 coding DNA: TGTGCCAGCAGCTTGACAGCCCCCGAGCAGTACTTC. It specifies CASSLTAPEQYF. Together with reference TRBV7-9 and TRBJ2-7, the CDR3 gives the full variable domain: DTGVSQNPRHKITKRGQNVTFRCDPISEHNRLYWYRQTLGQGPEFLTYFQNEAQLEKSRLLSDRFSAERPKGSFSTLEIQRTEQGDSAMYLCASSLTAPEQYFGPGTRLTVT.

The gene calls are TRBV4-1 and TRBJ2-7; D may be TRBD1 or TRBD2 (5 bases each). Trimming stripped 0 bases from V and 7 bases from J, with 22 bases between. CDR1 is MGHRA, CDR2 YSYEKL, per germline. The CDR3 runs to 17 residues. The CDR3 loop reads CASSQDGTRTPLREQYF. CDR3 bases: TGCGCCAGCAGCCAAGATGGGACGAGAACCCCTCTAAGGGAGCAGTACTTC.

This clone was picked up a small number of times. The chain recombines TRBV7-2 with TRBJ2-7; D may be TRBD1 (5 bases). The V end was cut by 5 bases, the J end by 3 bases, with 11 bases between. The CDR3 is made up of 13 amino acids. The V gene's germline CDR1 is SGHTA and CDR2 FQGNSA. CDR3 in DNA: TGTGCCAGCAGCGCAACAGGCTACTACGAGCAGTACTTC. Its protein is CASSATGYYEQYF.